This T cell receptor (beta chain) is from a study of T cells in tuberculosis. Study-level information: The T cells targeted glucose monomycolate, a mycobacterial lipid, via CD1B.

Here immunoSEQ multiplex PCR was the method, and the copy in TCRdb shows in-frame clones only, minus some. The sample has around 30,000 clones, 80% to 95% seen once. Regarding this clone: Its antigen is unknown.

Regarding time point: new active TB diagnosis, blood taken before or within 7 days of starting treatment. Overall study results and limits: Active tuberculosis alpha repertoires lay closer to GMM-specific TCRs than controls'. Active tuberculosis patients had shorter CDR3-alpha; the beta difference was nonsignificant.

Trimming removed 2 bases at V and 1 base at J, with 9 bases between. The CDR3 length is 14 residues. Per germline, CDR1 SGHRS and CDR2 YFSETQ. This chain connects TRBV5-1 to TRBJ1-1; D gene uncertain. The TCR sequence derives from an adult with tuberculosis. The sample was PBMCs, taken at tuberculosis diagnosis. CDR3: CASSLLSGNTEAFF. The CDR3 region has the DNA TGCGCCAGCAGCTTATTATCAGGGAACACTGAAGCTTTCTTT.